Listed here is a single T cell receptor beta chain. Sequenced by immunoSEQ multiplex PCR; TCRdb stores in-frame clones only, minus some. The table includes about 250,000 clones, approximately 90% detected once. The data were taken from a study of blood T cell repertoires in COVID-19. The CDR3 runs 15 residues. Germline V lookup: CDR1 MNHEY, CDR2 SVGEGT. J lost 5 bases, V lost 4 bases, and 8 bases had no gene match. The chain uses TRBV6-2 or TRBV6-3 and TRBJ2-5; 9 bases agree with TRBD1. Sequenced: PBMCs or T cells enriched from blood (not recorded which). The TCR comes from a woman in her twenties or thirties with acute COVID-19. The chain's CDR3 is CASSSRQGVEETQYF. The CDR3, as DNA: TGTGCCAGCAGTTCCCGACAGGGGGTGGAGGAGACCCAGTACTTC.